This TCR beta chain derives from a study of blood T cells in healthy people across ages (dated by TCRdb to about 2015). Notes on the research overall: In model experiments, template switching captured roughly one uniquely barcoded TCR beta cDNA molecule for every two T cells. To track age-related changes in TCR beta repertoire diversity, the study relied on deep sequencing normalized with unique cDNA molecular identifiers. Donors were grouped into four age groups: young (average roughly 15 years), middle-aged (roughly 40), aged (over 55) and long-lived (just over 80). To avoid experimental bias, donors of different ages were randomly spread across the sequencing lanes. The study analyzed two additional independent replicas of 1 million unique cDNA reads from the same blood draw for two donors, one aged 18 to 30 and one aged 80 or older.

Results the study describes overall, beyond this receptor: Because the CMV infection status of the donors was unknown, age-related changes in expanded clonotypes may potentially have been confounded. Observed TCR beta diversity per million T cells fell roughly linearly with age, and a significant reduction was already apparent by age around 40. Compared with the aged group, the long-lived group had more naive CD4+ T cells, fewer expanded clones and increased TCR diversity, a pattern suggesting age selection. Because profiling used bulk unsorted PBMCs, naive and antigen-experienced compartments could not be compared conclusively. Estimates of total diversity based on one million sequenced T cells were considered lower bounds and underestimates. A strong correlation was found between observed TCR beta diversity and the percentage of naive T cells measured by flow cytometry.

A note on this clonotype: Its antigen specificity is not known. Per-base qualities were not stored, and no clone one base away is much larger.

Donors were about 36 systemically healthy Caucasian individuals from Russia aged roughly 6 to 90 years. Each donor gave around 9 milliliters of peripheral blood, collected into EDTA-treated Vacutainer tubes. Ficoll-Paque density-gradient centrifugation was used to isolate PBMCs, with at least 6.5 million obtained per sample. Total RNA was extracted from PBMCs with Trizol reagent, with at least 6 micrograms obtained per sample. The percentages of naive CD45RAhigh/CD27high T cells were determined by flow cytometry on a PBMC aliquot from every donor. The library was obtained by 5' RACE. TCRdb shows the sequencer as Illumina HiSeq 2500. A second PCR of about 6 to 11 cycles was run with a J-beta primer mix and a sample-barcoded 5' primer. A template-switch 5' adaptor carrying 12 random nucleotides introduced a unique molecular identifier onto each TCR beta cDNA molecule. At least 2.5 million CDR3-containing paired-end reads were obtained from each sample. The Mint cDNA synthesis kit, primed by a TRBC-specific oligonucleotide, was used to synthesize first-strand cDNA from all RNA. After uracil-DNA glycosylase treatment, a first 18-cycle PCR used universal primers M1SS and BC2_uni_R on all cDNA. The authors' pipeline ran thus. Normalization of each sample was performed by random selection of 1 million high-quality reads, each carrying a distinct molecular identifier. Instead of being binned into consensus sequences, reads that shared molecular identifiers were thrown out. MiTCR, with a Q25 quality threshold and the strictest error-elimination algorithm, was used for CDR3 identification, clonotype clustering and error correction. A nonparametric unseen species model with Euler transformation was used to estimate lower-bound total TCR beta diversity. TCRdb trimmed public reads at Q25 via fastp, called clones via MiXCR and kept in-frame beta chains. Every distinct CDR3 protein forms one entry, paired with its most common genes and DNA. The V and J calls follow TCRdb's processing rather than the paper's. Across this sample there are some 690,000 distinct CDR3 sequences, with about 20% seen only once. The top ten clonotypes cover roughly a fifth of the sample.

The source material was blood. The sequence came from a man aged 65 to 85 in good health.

The bases are TGTGCCAGCAGTGATCATGGGGGGGACAATGAGCAGTTCTTC. It encodes CASSDHGGDNEQFF. The chain is encoded by TRBV2 joined to TRBJ2-5; the central 7 bases match TRBD2. The J call may be incorrect, as the DNA end agrees better with TRBJ2-1. Its CDR3 holds 14 amino acids, cysteine through phenylalanine. Just CDR3 DNA is preserved here, 42 bases in frame from base 1. From a lookup of the germline V gene, CDR1 and CDR2 are SNHLY and FYNNEI.